This TCR beta chain was recovered during a study of siplizumab effects on memory and regulatory T cells. On this clone: Its antigen is undetermined.

The assay was immunoSEQ multiplex PCR, and TCRdb's table has in-frame clones only and misses some. The repertoire includes roughly 56,000 clones, around 97% of them detected once, and roughly 1.1% sits in the top ten. Whole-study results and caveats: Proliferating Tregs taken from siplizumab cultures were not shown to have a confirmed suppressive function.

This CDR3 spans 14 amino acids. The germline V gene has CDR1 LNHNV and CDR2 YYDKDF (reference sequence). V was shortened by 3 bases and J by 0 bases, with 7 bases between the two germline ends. The chain has TRBV15 and TRBJ2-3; D remains ambiguous. This sequence was found in a human donor in good health. The source material was naive CD8+ T cells sorted from blood. This CDR3 reads CATSRETSTDTQYF. The CDR3 DNA reads as TGTGCCACCAGCAGGGAAACTAGCACAGATACGCAGTATTTT.